These T cell receptor beta chains were read from a single sample in a study of blood T cell repertoires in COVID-19. Clones were read by immunoSEQ multiplex PCR, and TCRdb kept only the in-frame ones, dropping some. The data contain approximately 440,000 clones, less than 95% of them singletons. The sample comprised PBMCs or T cells enriched from blood (not recorded which). The origin of the receptors is a man between 18 and 35 years old who had recovered from COVID-19. Each CDR3 is given with its conserved first and last residue. D genes are given only for firm matches.

D gene: TRBD1
V gene: TRBV13
CDR3 protein: CASSLGGQMSTDTQYF

D gene: NA
V gene: TRBV3-1/TRBV3-2
CDR3 protein: CASSHGKTKANYGYTF

D gene: NA
V gene: TRBV5-1
CDR3 protein: CASSTTGVDTDTQYF

D gene: NA
V gene: TRBV5-1
CDR3 protein: CASSPRGGGRSLNTEAFF

D gene: NA
V gene: TRBV13
CDR3 protein: CASRQITGGNYGYTF

D gene: NA
V gene: TRBV7-3
CDR3 protein: CASASGSTDTQYF

D gene: NA
V gene: TRBV27
CDR3 protein: CASSPLTDSNYGYTF

D gene: NA
V gene: TRBV15
CDR3 protein: CATSSQVRTDQPQHF

D gene: TRBD1
V gene: TRBV9
CDR3 protein: CASSYRGQGNYNEQFF

D gene: NA
V gene: TRBV7-9
CDR3 protein: CASSPSGVSGNTIYF

D gene: TRBD2
V gene: TRBV2
CDR3 protein: CASRERDYEQYF

D gene: NA
V gene: TRBV19
CDR3 protein: CASSPRGRGTEAFF

D gene: TRBD2
V gene: TRBV28
CDR3 protein: CASSPYETLAEFIYNEQFF

D gene: TRBD1
V gene: TRBV27
CDR3 protein: CASSLIGQGNNQPQHF

D gene: NA
V gene: TRBV12-5
CDR3 protein: CASGSGLNTEAFF

D gene: NA
V gene: TRBV18
CDR3 protein: CASSPPGGPGQRNNEQFF

D gene: NA
V gene: TRBV30
CDR3 protein: CAWSRQGLGEQYF

D gene: TRBD1
V gene: TRBV12-3/TRBV12-4
CDR3 protein: CASSSGGVGYTF